This T cell receptor (beta chain) was recovered during a study of cytomegalovirus exposure and HLA in healthy donors. Points from the study as a whole: Reported performance of the classifier showed diagnosis of cytomegalovirus status with high specificity and sensitivity.

Use of 60 Vbeta and 13 Jbeta primers characterized the PCR. Libraries were prepared by immunoSEQ multiplex PCR; TCRdb keeps only in-frame clonotypes and omits some of them. The sample carries approximately 140,000 clones, 70% to 85% recorded once. The V end was cut by 2 bases, the J end by 4 bases, with 11 bases between. Germline CDR1 reads ENHRY; CDR2 reads SYGVKD. There are 15 residues in the CDR3. About this clone: Its antigen is still unknown.

This receptor was taken from a man aged 40-49 years in good health and CMV-seronegative. The sequenced sample consisted of PBMCs. This sequence joins TRBV10-3 and TRBJ2-2, with D tentatively TRBD2 (7 bases). The CDR3 loop reads CAISERGAGTGELFF. For the CDR3, the DNA is TGTGCCATCAGTGAGCGGGGGGCCGGCACCGGGGAGCTGTTTTTT.